This entry concerns a single T cell receptor (beta chain). Its antigen remains unidentified. No quality values exist for individual bases; no much larger clone is one base distant. These data originate in a study of shared clonotypes between healthy human individuals (dated by TCRdb to the early 2020s). In the study overall: A few men and two women, aged 18 to 49 years, made up the cohort. For each donor, three plates each were used for CD4 naive and CD4 memory, two plates were used for CD8 naive, and one plate was used for CD8 memory. To estimate repertoire size and how much clonotype sharing occurs between individuals, the study deeply sequenced the blood TCR repertoires of five healthy adults. Libraries were prepared and TCR repertoires were sequenced by different laboratories using diverse techniques, in order to increase sequencing depth and limit assay-specific biases. Between about 0.85 and 9.5 billion PBMCs per donor were obtained by leukapheresis.

What the work shows at the level of the full study, not this receptor alone: Based on pairwise subsampling, the degree of clonotype sharing among donors was expected to be affected by sequencing depth. Larger estimated clonotype richness was generally found for naive subsets than for memory subsets. Sampling was restricted to blood, and TCR repertoires in tissue are likely to differ from TCR repertoires in blood. Sharing across four donors was observed for 5% to 6.5% of naive CD4, 3% to 3.5% of naive CD8, around 2.5% of memory CD4, and around 0.4% of memory CD8 clonotypes. Rarefaction of sorted-subset datasets indicated incomplete sequencing despite the large sequencing depth. Higher generation probabilities were observed for clonotypes shared by all four sorted-subset donors than for non-shared clonotypes. The genetic and exposure-history diversity represented was limited by the small number of donors.

Donors were healthy HIV-negative adults with no recently reported acute infections or vaccinations. All donors were Caucasian adults living in Nashville, Tennessee, USA. Magnetic negative selection was used to enrich CD4+ T cells, after which naive cells were positively selected on CD45RA and the negative fraction became the memory subset. Blood was obtained by leukapheresis, after which PBMCs were separated by Ficoll-Histopaque density gradient centrifugation and cryopreserved in liquid nitrogen vapor phase. Purity and quantity of every magnetically sorted T cell population were checked by analytical flow cytometry. Each sorted fraction had its genomic DNA isolated and then quantified by UV absorbance on a Nanodrop 2000c. Using the deep immunoSEQ assay, TCR CDR3 regions were amplified from genomic DNA by multiplex PCR. Extracted genomic DNA from each cell subset was distributed evenly across all wells of several immunoSEQ 96-well plates, and each plate was treated as a replicate. For sorted subsets, 150 to 200 ng genomic DNA, equal to 30,000 to 35,000 T cell genomes, was loaded into each replicate PCR. Purified libraries were measured with a Qubit 3.0 fluorometer, size-checked on a Bioanalyzer 2100, and measured again with the KAPA Library Quantification kit. Every immunoSEQ 96-well plate was sequenced on a separate single-read 150-cycle Illumina NextSeq 550 flow cell. Turning to the authors' computational methods: Because the immunoSEQ output included only junctional sequences and no quality scores, the filtering could not be the same as the filtering used for full-length reads. Sequences were annotated with PyIR, a Python wrapper for IgBLAST v1.9, and V/J genes and CDR3 were assigned using IMGT germline references. Reads with weak V/J assignments (E-value above 1e-6), missing CDR3, stop codons, out-of-frame junctions, or ambiguous translated residues were removed. V3J clonotypes were defined by identical inferred V gene, J gene, and CDR3 amino acid sequence. To compute the percentage overlap between repertoires, the number of shared unique clonotypes was divided by the size of the smaller repertoire. RTK rarefaction, the Chao1 estimator, and Recon v2.1 estimates of unobserved clonotypes were used to assess repertoire richness. Generation probabilities for all TCRbeta clonotypes obtained by the gDNA method from a handful of donors were computed using OLGA. Entries here come from immuneACCESS through TCRdb and include only in-frame sequences with V and J called. Some clones fail to appear in such tables; in the studies checked, an unresolved V gene covers under half of the shortfall, and the cause of the remainder is unknown. The V and J calls and the clone size are those of that table, but D and trimming were determined from the DNA. In this sample the table shows roughly 2.5 million clones, roughly 92% of which occur a single time. Of the sample, 0.11% to 0.15% falls within the top ten clones.

The sample taken for sequencing was naive CD4+ T cells sorted from blood. This specimen's cell subset or site label, per the study, means: CD45RA+ positively selected. The clonotype originates from a man between 18 and 29 years old in good health.

The sequenced DNA: TGTGCCACCAGCAGGAAGAGGACAGGAAACTATGGCTACACCTTC. Its protein reads: CATSRKRTGNYGYTF. Rearrangement joined TRBV15 to TRBJ1-2, with 7 bases aligning to TRBD1. The CDR3 sequence holds 15 residues, the cysteine and phenylalanine included. The only DNA kept is the CDR3, 45 bases in frame from the first base. The germline V gene (reference sequence) yields LNHNV for CDR1 and YYDKDF for CDR2. Here V drops 3 bases and J drops 2 bases, and the junction holds 6 bases not matched to any gene.